Below are 9 T cell receptor beta chains sequenced from a single sample in a study of CD8 T cells in ankylosing spondylitis. MiXCR, run by TCRdb on the 5' RACE reads, gives a single entry per CDR3 protein. This repertoire shows approximately 100,000 distinct CDR3 sequences, about 25% found once; its top ten account for 12%. Sequenced: synovial fluid, either unsorted or a sorted T cell fraction (not recorded which). All receptors derive from a male donor with ankylosing spondylitis.

This clonotype came up many times. The rearrangement uses TRBV7-9 and TRBJ1-1; tentative D call: TRBD1 (6 bases). The V end lost 0 bases, the J end lost 0 bases, and 8 bases lay between the germline ends. CDR1 and CDR2 (germline): SEHNR, FQNEAQ (reference sequence). CDR3 length: 15 residues. DNA of the CDR3: TGTGCCAGCAGCTTAGCGCGGGGGCTGAACACTGAAGCTTTCTTT. It encodes CASSLARGLNTEAFF. The full variable domain, its missing parts supplied by reference TRBV7-9 and TRBJ1-1, is DTGVSQNPRHKITKRGQNVTFRCDPISEHNRLYWYRQTLGQGPEFLTYFQNEAQLEKSRLLSDRFSAERPKGSFSTLEIQRTEQGDSAMYLCASSLARGLNTEAFFGQGTRLTVV.

The chain is built from TRBV7-2 and TRBJ2-7, with D maybe TRBD1 (6 bases). The germline V gene encodes CDR1 SGHTA and CDR2 FQGNSA. Trimming took 1 base from V and 6 from J, leaving 13 bases between them. The CDR3 is 14 amino acids. CDR3 in DNA: TGTGCCAGCAGCTTAGGGAGCCAAGGGGGCGAGCAGTACGTC. Its translation: CASSLGSQGGEQYV.

The chain employs TRBV27 and TRBJ2-1; 9 bases are a match to TRBD2. Germline CDR1 reads MNHEY; CDR2 reads SMNVEV (reference sequence). The junction had 5 bases not matched to a gene; V was cut back by 6 bases and J by 5 bases. This CDR3 is 14 amino acids long. DNA for the CDR3: TGTGCCAGCAGACCGACTAGCGGACACAATGAGCAGTTCTTC. Residues: CASRPTSGHNEQFF.

This clonotype has only a few counts. The chain employs TRBV11-3 and TRBJ2-2; TRBD1 matches at 8 bases. The length of the CDR3 is 16 residues. The V gene end was trimmed by 4 bases and the J gene end by 7 bases; junction bases not matched to a gene: 11. The germline gives CDR1 SGHNT, CDR2 YENEEA. CDR3 protein: CASSSSSDRDGGELFF. The CDR3 DNA follows: TGTGCCAGCAGCTCCTCCTCGGACAGGGATGGCGGGGAGCTGTTTTTT.

The chain uses TRBV20-1 and TRBJ2-3, with 11 bases matching TRBD2. CDR1 is DFQATT, CDR2 SNEGSKA, per germline (reference sequence). This CDR3 comprises 16 residues. With 3 bases clipped from V and 0 bases from J, the junction kept 5 bases outside the gene matches. The CDR3 loop reads CSARVAGGDSTDTQYF. The CDR3 coding sequence is TGCAGTGCTAGGGTAGCGGGGGGGGACAGCACAGATACGCAGTATTTT.

This clonotype has more than one count but fewer than ten. The chain employs TRBV20-1 and TRBJ1-6; D is undetermined. Germline CDR1 is DFQATT and CDR2 is SNEGSKA (reference sequence). V was trimmed by 5 bases and J by 5 bases, leaving 13 bases between them. The CDR3 has 14 amino acids. CDR3 in amino acids: CSAPVQLDNSPLHF. The CDR3, as DNA: TGCAGTGCTCCGGTTCAGCTCGATAATTCACCCCTCCACTTT.

This clonotype was seen more than once but under ten times. The chain combines TRBV18 with TRBJ1-3; D call uncertain. The germline V gene has CDR1 KGHSH and CDR2 LQKENI. The germline V and J ends were trimmed by 1 base and 0 bases, with 7 bases remaining between them. The CDR3 loop spans 15 amino acids. The CDR3, as DNA: TGTGCCAGCTCACCACAGGGTTTCTCTGGAAACACCATATATTTT. Translating it yields CASSPQGFSGNTIYF.

This clonotype was found many times. The gene calls are TRBV12-3 or TRBV12-4 and TRBJ2-7, with no clear D. V was shortened by 1 base and J by 7 bases, with 8 bases between the two germline ends. This CDR3 has 12 amino acids. The CDR3 bases are TGTGCCAGCAGTTTAGGACCTTTTGAGCAGTACGTC. Protein sequence: CASSLGPFEQYV.

The chain uses TRBV29-1 and TRBJ2-3; no firm D call. The CDR3 has 13 residues. CDR1 and CDR2 from the germline V gene are SQVTM and ANQGSEA. V lost 6 bases and J lost 4, with 14 bases in between. CDR3 loop: CSVRPRYADTQYF. The CDR3 DNA reads as TGCAGCGTCCGGCCACGGTACGCAGATACGCAGTATTTT.